The following is a TCR beta chain sequence with its context. Its antigen is not identified. This sample is part of a study of cytomegalovirus exposure and HLA in healthy donors. Background on the study: Of all 400 or so donors who were genotyped, around 79% belonged to the Caucasian-associated ancestry cluster.

Study-wide points: Later analysis associated a missense DCLRE1C variant with TCR beta V- and J-gene trimming. Differences between HLA loci emerged in a later analysis of TCR association rates, with DRB1 most and HLA-C fewest.

Amplification used 60 Vbeta primers and 13 Jbeta primers. Authors' methods: Later, an analysis found tens of millions of unique TCR beta chains, and around 10 million of these were shared. Using immunoSEQ multiplex PCR, the repertoire was profiled, and TCRdb retains in-frame clones only, with some absent. V, J and clone size are those of that table, while D and trimming were read from the DNA. Altogether approximately 77,000 clones are present, over 60% being singletons, with the ten largest covering 3.5% to 5.5%. This CDR3 is 15 amino acids long. V was pared by 3 bases and J by 3 bases, with 2 bases of the junction left unmatched. CDR1 is SGHAT and CDR2 is FQDESV in the germline V gene (reference sequence).

The J gene is TRBJ2-1, the V gene TRBV11-1, with 10 bases matching TRBD2. This clonotype was sampled from a man between 35 and 55 years old in good health and CMV-seronegative. The sample comprised PBMCs. The CDR3 nucleotides read TGTGCCAGCAGCTTTCGGACTAGCGGCTACAATGAGCAGTTCTTC. Amino acid sequence: CASSFRTSGYNEQFF. Full variable domain (rest looked up from reference TRBV11-1 and TRBJ2-1): EAEVAQSPRYKITEKSQAVAFWCDPISGHATLYWYRQILGQGPELLVQFQDESVVDDSQLPKDRFSAERLKGVDSTLKIQPAELGDSAMYLCASSFRTSGYNEQFFGPGTRLTVL.